This T cell receptor beta chain was observed in a study of T and B cells in COVID-19 patients. Turning to the study itself: The recovered patients had mostly mild to moderate COVID-19 with outpatient management. Critical illness requiring mechanical ventilation or extracorporeal membrane oxygenation affected about 65% of the 20 active-infection patients. Median age was approximately 33 years in the recovered cohort and 67 years in the active-infection cohort. General study points: Blood from mildly ill patients while symptomatic, and early samples from severe cases, were scarce.

TRB rearrangements were amplified by multiplex PCR with BIOMED2 TRB-A/B primers. TCRdb reprocessed the multiplex PCR reads with MiXCR, giving one entry per CDR3 protein. The data show around 1,400 distinct CDR3 sequences, with 20% to 25% seen just once and around 30% held by the top ten. Each TRB amplification used roughly 240-550 ng of genomic DNA from blood. V shed 7 bases, J shed 7 bases, and the junction held 7 bases outside the gene matches. Germline values: CDR1 MNHNS, CDR2 SASEGT. The CDR3 is 15 amino acids. By share, this clonotype ranks as medium-sized. What it recognizes is unknown. The chain carries TRBV6-1 and TRBJ1-6; 10 positions agree with TRBD1. What was sequenced was blood. The sequence came from a human donor with active COVID-19. In DNA form, the CDR3 reads TGTGCCAGCAAATCCGGACAGGGGGTGAATTCACCCCTCCACTTT. It encodes CASKSGQGVNSPLHF.